This T cell receptor (beta chain) derives from a study of shared clonotypes between healthy human individuals. The study drew all its donors from Caucasian adults living in Nashville, Tennessee. Using immunoSEQ multiplex PCR, the repertoire was profiled, and TCRdb retains in-frame clones only, with some absent. The sample carries 1,500,000 or so clones, around 98.5% recorded once. Germline V gene sequence: CDR1 KGHSH, CDR2 LQKENI. This CDR3 contains 18 residues. Trimming cost V 6 bases and J 0 bases, with 18 bases left between them. Overall study findings and caveats: Represented genetic and exposure-history diversity was restricted by having few donors.

This clone showed up just once. What it binds is unknown. This clonotype was obtained from a man aged 25-40 years in good health. The chain recombines TRBV18 with TRBJ2-6; D is ambiguous. Sequenced sample: naive CD4+ T cells sorted from blood. Described subset: CD45RA+ positively selected. The CDR3 is CASSPIGPVVSGANVLTF. CDR3 nucleotides: TGTGCCAGCTCTCCCATTGGGCCTGTGGTCTCTGGGGCCAACGTCCTGACTTTC.